The rows below give T cell receptor beta chains drawn from one sample of a study of control samples from healthy donors and cancer patients. Method: immunoSEQ multiplex PCR; TCRdb's copy keeps in-frame clones and lacks some. The sample shows about 130,000 clones, about 92% of them seen only once. What was sequenced was PBMCs. These receptors all stem from a man in his fifties or sixties with head and neck cancer. Both conserved end residues are part of each CDR3. Each record gives: J gene, D gene, V gene, clone size, CDR3 protein, CDR3 DNA. The D gene is left open where the match is weak. The listing skips clone size in some rows; elsewhere it reads once, few, many or a size class.

j_gene: TRBJ2-6
d_gene: -
v_gene: TRBV10-1
abundance: -
CDR3aa: CASPFELSCSGANVLTF
CDR3nt: TGCGCCAGTCCTTTTGAGTTATCTTGCTCTGGGGCCAACGTCCTGACTTTC

j_gene: TRBJ2-3
d_gene: -
v_gene: TRBV4-2
abundance: once
CDR3aa: CASSQDPEGDTQYF
CDR3nt: TGTGCCAGCAGCCAAGATCCGGAGGGAGATACGCAGTATTTT

j_gene: TRBJ2-3
d_gene: TRBD2
v_gene: TRBV6-2/TRBV6-3
abundance: -
CDR3aa: CASSLAPSGTQYF
CDR3nt: TGTGCCAGCAGCCTAGCCCCTAGCGGTACGCAGTATTTT

j_gene: TRBJ2-7
d_gene: TRBD1
v_gene: TRBV3-1/TRBV3-2
abundance: -
CDR3aa: CASSPYRGGYEQYF
CDR3nt: TGTGCCAGCAGCCCATACAGGGGTGGGTACGAGCAGTACTTC

j_gene: TRBJ1-2
d_gene: -
v_gene: TRBV6-2/TRBV6-3
abundance: few
CDR3aa: CASSRPTGGYTF
CDR3nt: TGTGCCAGCAGCCGACCTACAGGGGGCTACACCTTC

j_gene: TRBJ2-3
d_gene: -
v_gene: TRBV9
abundance: few
CDR3aa: CASSALGGASTDTQYF
CDR3nt: TGTGCCAGCAGTGCACTGGGGGGGGCTAGCACAGATACGCAGTATTTT

j_gene: TRBJ2-1
d_gene: -
v_gene: TRBV29-1
abundance: -
CDR3aa: CSVAPRGLEQFF
CDR3nt: TGCAGCGTCGCCCCAAGAGGGCTTGAGCAGTTCTTC

j_gene: TRBJ2-1
d_gene: -
v_gene: TRBV6-2/TRBV6-3
abundance: medium-sized
CDR3aa: CASSYTSKSYNEQFF
CDR3nt: TGTGCCAGCAGTTACACTTCGAAGTCCTACAATGAGCAGTTCTTC

j_gene: TRBJ2-5
d_gene: TRBD1
v_gene: TRBV7-7
abundance: -
CDR3aa: CASSLGGGAEETQYF
CDR3nt: TGTGCCAGCAGCTTAGGAGGGGGCGCAGAGGAGACCCAGTACTTC

j_gene: TRBJ1-1
d_gene: -
v_gene: TRBV11-2
abundance: -
CDR3aa: CASSFQGRNTEAFF
CDR3nt: TGTGCCAGCAGCTTCCAGGGGAGGAACACTGAAGCTTTCTTT

j_gene: TRBJ1-5
d_gene: -
v_gene: TRBV29-1
abundance: -
CDR3aa: CSVLGGSNQPQHF
CDR3nt: TGCAGCGTTTTGGGTGGTAGCAATCAGCCCCAGCATTTT

j_gene: TRBJ2-1
d_gene: TRBD2
v_gene: TRBV29-1
abundance: -
CDR3aa: CSSHLGGRNEQFF
CDR3nt: TGCAGCTCGCACCTGGGGGGGAGGAATGAGCAGTTCTTC

j_gene: TRBJ2-2
d_gene: -
v_gene: TRBV3-1/TRBV3-2
abundance: -
CDR3aa: CASSHLGTGELFF
CDR3nt: TGTGCCAGCAGCCACCTCGGCACCGGGGAGCTGTTTTTT

j_gene: TRBJ2-3
d_gene: TRBD2
v_gene: TRBV19
abundance: -
CDR3aa: CASSHPFGGGTDTQYF
CDR3nt: TGTGCCAGTTCCCACCCGTTCGGGGGGGGCACAGATACGCAGTATTTT

j_gene: TRBJ2-5
d_gene: -
v_gene: TRBV5-1
abundance: -
CDR3aa: CASSLPGGSGETQYF
CDR3nt: TGCGCCAGCAGCTTGCCGGGGGGCAGTGGGGAGACCCAGTACTTC

j_gene: TRBJ1-1
d_gene: -
v_gene: TRBV6-8
abundance: -
CDR3aa: CASSPGRLNTEAFF
CDR3nt: TGTGCCAGCAGCCCCGGGAGGCTGAACACTGAAGCTTTCTTT

j_gene: TRBJ1-4
d_gene: -
v_gene: TRBV6-1
abundance: -
CDR3aa: CASSESGSEKLFF
CDR3nt: TGTGCCAGCAGTGAATCGGGTAGTGAAAAACTGTTTTTT

j_gene: TRBJ1-1
d_gene: -
v_gene: TRBV4-3
abundance: -
CDR3aa: CASSPRHRDANTEAFF
CDR3nt: TGCGCCAGCAGCCCGCGACACAGGGATGCGAACACTGAAGCTTTCTTT

j_gene: TRBJ1-3
d_gene: -
v_gene: TRBV11-2
abundance: -
CDR3aa: CASSSVKGPGNTIYF
CDR3nt: TGTGCCAGCAGCTCAGTGAAGGGCCCTGGAAACACCATATATTTT

j_gene: TRBJ2-7
d_gene: -
v_gene: TRBV4-1
abundance: -
CDR3aa: CASSQDSSGQYF
CDR3nt: TGCGCCAGCAGCCAAGATTCATCCGGGCAGTACTTC

j_gene: TRBJ2-2
d_gene: -
v_gene: TRBV19
abundance: -
CDR3aa: CASSKDSGRYTGELFF
CDR3nt: TGTGCCAGTAGTAAGGACAGCGGGCGGTACACCGGGGAGCTGTTTTTT

j_gene: TRBJ2-1
d_gene: TRBD2
v_gene: TRBV7-3
abundance: -
CDR3aa: CASSSTSGGYNEQFF
CDR3nt: TGTGCCAGCAGCTCGACTAGCGGGGGGTACAATGAGCAGTTCTTC

j_gene: TRBJ2-7
d_gene: -
v_gene: TRBV6-6
abundance: -
CDR3aa: CASSYSRGGYEQYF
CDR3nt: TGTGCCAGCAGTTACTCTCGTGGGGGGTACGAGCAGTACTTC

j_gene: TRBJ2-3
d_gene: TRBD2
v_gene: TRBV24-1
abundance: -
CDR3aa: CATSDLRGGWDTQYF
CDR3nt: TGTGCCACCAGTGATTTGCGGGGGGGCTGGGATACGCAGTATTTT

j_gene: TRBJ1-1
d_gene: -
v_gene: TRBV6-5
abundance: -
CDR3aa: CASSWGTGNTEAFF
CDR3nt: TGTGCCAGCAGTTGGGGGACGGGAAACACTGAAGCTTTCTTT

j_gene: TRBJ1-6
d_gene: -
v_gene: TRBV4-2
abundance: -
CDR3aa: CASSQYMGVSYNSPLHF
CDR3nt: TGTGCCAGCAGCCAATATATGGGGGTGTCCTATAATTCACCCCTCCACTTT

j_gene: TRBJ1-1
d_gene: -
v_gene: TRBV4-1
abundance: -
CDR3aa: CASSQDEGTGTEAFF
CDR3nt: TGCGCCAGCAGCCAAGATGAGGGAACGGGCACTGAAGCTTTCTTT

j_gene: TRBJ2-2
d_gene: TRBD1
v_gene: TRBV7-2
abundance: -
CDR3aa: CASSTRQGGDTGELFF
CDR3nt: TGTGCCAGCAGCACCCGACAGGGTGGGGACACCGGGGAGCTGTTTTTT

j_gene: TRBJ1-5
d_gene: -
v_gene: TRBV18
abundance: -
CDR3aa: CASSPPKRGVFVRNQPQHF
CDR3nt: TGTGCCAGCTCACCCCCGAAACGTGGGGTCTTCGTGCGAAATCAGCCCCAGCATTTT

j_gene: TRBJ1-2
d_gene: TRBD1
v_gene: TRBV5-1
abundance: -
CDR3aa: CASSLGVTGINGYGYTF
CDR3nt: TGCGCCAGCAGCTTGGGAGTGACAGGGATAAATGGCTATGGCTACACCTTC

j_gene: TRBJ2-2
d_gene: -
v_gene: TRBV9
abundance: -
CDR3aa: CASSAKKYREGVTGELFF
CDR3nt: TGTGCCAGCAGCGCCAAAAAGTACAGGGAGGGGGTCACCGGGGAGCTGTTTTTT

j_gene: TRBJ2-1
d_gene: TRBD1
v_gene: TRBV7-9
abundance: -
CDR3aa: CASRPIQGRNEQFF
CDR3nt: TGTGCCAGCAGGCCAATACAGGGGCGGAATGAGCAGTTCTTC

j_gene: TRBJ2-7
d_gene: TRBD2
v_gene: TRBV9
abundance: once
CDR3aa: CASSVEPSLAGGVGEQYF
CDR3nt: TGTGCCAGCAGCGTAGAACCCTCTTTAGCGGGGGGCGTGGGAGAGCAGTACTTC

j_gene: TRBJ1-5
d_gene: -
v_gene: TRBV28
abundance: -
CDR3aa: CASSLYTFRGPNNQPQHF
CDR3nt: TGTGCCAGCAGTTTATATACCTTTAGGGGCCCCAACAATCAGCCCCAGCATTTT

j_gene: TRBJ1-1
d_gene: -
v_gene: TRBV7-3
abundance: -
CDR3aa: CASSLGGAGNTEAFF
CDR3nt: TGTGCCAGCAGCTTGGGAGGCGCTGGGAACACTGAAGCTTTCTTT

j_gene: TRBJ1-1
d_gene: -
v_gene: TRBV18
abundance: -
CDR3aa: CASSRDRILEAFF
CDR3nt: TGTGCCAGCTCCCGCGACAGGATACTTGAAGCTTTCTTT

j_gene: TRBJ1-5
d_gene: -
v_gene: TRBV18
abundance: -
CDR3aa: CASSDGQYSNQPQHF
CDR3nt: TGTGCCAGCTCAGATGGACAGTATAGCAATCAGCCCCAGCATTTT

j_gene: TRBJ1-1
d_gene: -
v_gene: TRBV5-1
abundance: once
CDR3aa: CASSSDSVNPEAFF
CDR3nt: TGCGCCAGCAGCTCGGACAGCGTTAACCCTGAAGCTTTCTTT

j_gene: TRBJ1-2
d_gene: -
v_gene: TRBV30
abundance: -
CDR3aa: CAWTPGTYGYTF
CDR3nt: TGTGCCTGGACCCCAGGTACCTATGGCTACACCTTC

j_gene: TRBJ1-4
d_gene: -
v_gene: TRBV19
abundance: -
CDR3aa: CASSLQGSTNEKLFF
CDR3nt: TGTGCCAGTAGTCTTCAGGGTTCAACTAATGAAAAACTGTTTTTT

j_gene: TRBJ2-1
d_gene: -
v_gene: TRBV4-2
abundance: -
CDR3aa: CASSQDLTTEYNEQFF
CDR3nt: TGTGCCAGCAGCCAAGATCTAACTACCGAATACAATGAGCAGTTCTTC

j_gene: TRBJ2-7
d_gene: -
v_gene: TRBV5-5
abundance: -
CDR3aa: CASSLSGRYEQYF
CDR3nt: TGTGCCAGCAGCCTCTCCGGGCGCTACGAGCAGTACTTC

j_gene: TRBJ2-7
d_gene: -
v_gene: TRBV6-6
abundance: -
CDR3aa: CASSYSEGEQYF
CDR3nt: TGTGCCAGCAGTTACTCGGAGGGGGAGCAGTACTTC

j_gene: TRBJ2-1
d_gene: TRBD1
v_gene: TRBV2
abundance: -
CDR3aa: CAGRTGGNEQFF
CDR3nt: TGTGCCGGACGAACAGGGGGCAATGAGCAGTTCTTC

j_gene: TRBJ2-2
d_gene: TRBD1
v_gene: TRBV5-1
abundance: -
CDR3aa: CASSLGTGHTGELFF
CDR3nt: TGCGCCAGCAGCTTAGGGACAGGGCACACCGGGGAGCTGTTTTTT

j_gene: TRBJ2-3
d_gene: TRBD2
v_gene: TRBV6-2/TRBV6-3
abundance: -
CDR3aa: CASSRLAGGPTDTQYF
CDR3nt: TGTGCCAGCAGTCGTTTAGCGGGGGGACCCACAGATACGCAGTATTTT

j_gene: TRBJ1-6
d_gene: TRBD1
v_gene: TRBV7-9
abundance: -
CDR3aa: CASSPWDRVNSPPHF
CDR3nt: TGTGCCAGCAGCCCCTGGGACAGGGTTAATTCACCCCCCCACTTT

j_gene: TRBJ2-3
d_gene: TRBD2
v_gene: TRBV5-1
abundance: -
CDR3aa: CASSVEGLAGSTDTQYF
CDR3nt: TGCGCCAGCAGCGTGGAGGGACTAGCGGGTAGCACAGATACGCAGTATTTT

j_gene: TRBJ2-1
d_gene: -
v_gene: TRBV5-1
abundance: -
CDR3aa: CASSSGLYDEQFF
CDR3nt: TGCGCCAGCAGCTCAGGACTATACGATGAGCAGTTCTTC

j_gene: TRBJ2-1
d_gene: TRBD2
v_gene: TRBV18
abundance: -
CDR3aa: CASSTPGLAGGREQFF
CDR3nt: TGTGCCAGCTCAACCCCGGGACTAGCGGGGGGTAGAGAGCAGTTCTTC

j_gene: TRBJ1-3
d_gene: -
v_gene: TRBV28
abundance: -
CDR3aa: CATVNRAVGNTIYF
CDR3nt: TGTGCCACCGTGAACAGGGCTGTTGGAAACACCATATATTTT

j_gene: TRBJ1-1
d_gene: -
v_gene: TRBV15
abundance: -
CDR3aa: CATSSQWNTEAFF
CDR3nt: TGTGCCACCAGCAGCCAGTGGAACACTGAAGCTTTCTTT

j_gene: TRBJ1-3
d_gene: -
v_gene: TRBV28
abundance: -
CDR3aa: CATGYPGNTIYF
CDR3nt: TGTGCCACCGGTTACCCTGGCAACACCATATATTTT

j_gene: TRBJ1-3
d_gene: TRBD1
v_gene: TRBV5-6
abundance: -
CDR3aa: CASSWGQISGNTIYF
CDR3nt: TGTGCCAGCAGCTGGGGACAGATCTCTGGAAACACCATATATTTT

j_gene: TRBJ1-6
d_gene: -
v_gene: TRBV5-1
abundance: -
CDR3aa: CANSGPYNSPLHF
CDR3nt: TGCGCCAACTCCGGCCCCTATAATTCACCCCTCCACTTT

j_gene: TRBJ2-2
d_gene: -
v_gene: TRBV12-5
abundance: -
CDR3aa: CASGLAQGSNTGELFF
CDR3nt: TGTGCTAGTGGTTTAGCACAGGGCTCGAACACCGGGGAGCTGTTTTTT

j_gene: TRBJ1-2
d_gene: TRBD1
v_gene: TRBV24-1
abundance: -
CDR3aa: CATSERRQGPYGYTF
CDR3nt: TGTGCCACCAGTGAAAGGAGACAGGGGCCCTATGGCTACACCTTC